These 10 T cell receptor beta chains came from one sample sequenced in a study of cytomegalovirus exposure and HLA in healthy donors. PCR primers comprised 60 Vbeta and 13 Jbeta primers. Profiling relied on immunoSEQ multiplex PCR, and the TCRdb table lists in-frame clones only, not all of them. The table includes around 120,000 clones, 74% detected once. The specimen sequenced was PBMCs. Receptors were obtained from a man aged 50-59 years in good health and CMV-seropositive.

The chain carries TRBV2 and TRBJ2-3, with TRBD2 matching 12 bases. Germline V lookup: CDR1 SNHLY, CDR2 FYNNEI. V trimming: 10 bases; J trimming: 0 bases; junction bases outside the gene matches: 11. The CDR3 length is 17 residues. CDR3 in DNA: TGTGCCACCTTAACTAGCGGGGGGTTTTCGAGCACAGATACGCAGTATTTT. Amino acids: CATLTSGGFSSTDTQYF.

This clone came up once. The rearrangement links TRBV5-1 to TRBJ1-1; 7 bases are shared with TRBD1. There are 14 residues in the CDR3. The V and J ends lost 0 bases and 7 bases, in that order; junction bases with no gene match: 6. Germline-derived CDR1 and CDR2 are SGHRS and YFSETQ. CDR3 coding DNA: TGCGCCAGCAGCTTGGGAATAGGGGGCGGTGAAGCTTTCTTT. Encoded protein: CASSLGIGGGEAFF.

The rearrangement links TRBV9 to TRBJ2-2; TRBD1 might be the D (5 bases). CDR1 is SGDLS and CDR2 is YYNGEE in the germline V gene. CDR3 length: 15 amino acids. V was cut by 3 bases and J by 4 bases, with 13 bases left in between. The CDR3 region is CASSGGRTSTGELFF. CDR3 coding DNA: TGTGCCAGCAGCGGGGGAAGGACAAGCACCGGGGAGCTGTTTTTT.

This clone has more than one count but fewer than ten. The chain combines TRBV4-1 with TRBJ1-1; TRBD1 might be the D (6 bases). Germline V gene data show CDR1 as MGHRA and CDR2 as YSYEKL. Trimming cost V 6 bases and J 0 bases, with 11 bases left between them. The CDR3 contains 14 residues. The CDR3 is CASSMNRVNTEAFF. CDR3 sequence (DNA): TGCGCCAGCAGTATGAACAGGGTGAACACTGAAGCTTTCTTT.

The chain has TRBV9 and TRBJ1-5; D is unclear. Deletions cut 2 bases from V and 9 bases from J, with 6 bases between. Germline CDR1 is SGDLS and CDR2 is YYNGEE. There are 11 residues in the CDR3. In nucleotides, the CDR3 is TGTGCCAGCAGCGTGTTATGGCCCCAGCATTTT. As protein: CASSVLWPQHF.

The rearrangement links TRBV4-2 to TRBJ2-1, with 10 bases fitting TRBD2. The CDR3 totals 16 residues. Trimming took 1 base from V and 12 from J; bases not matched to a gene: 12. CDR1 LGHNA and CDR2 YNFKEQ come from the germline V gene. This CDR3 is CASSQASDQLAGRQFF. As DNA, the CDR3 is TGTGCCAGCAGCCAAGCCTCCGATCAACTAGCGGGGCGGCAGTTCTTC.

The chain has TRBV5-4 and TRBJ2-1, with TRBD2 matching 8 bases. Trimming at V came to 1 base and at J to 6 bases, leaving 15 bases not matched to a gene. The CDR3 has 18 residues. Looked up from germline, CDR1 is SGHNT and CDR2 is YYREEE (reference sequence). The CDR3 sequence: CASSLSPVSGKLGNEQFF. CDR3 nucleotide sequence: TGTGCCAGCAGCTTGTCTCCGGTTAGCGGGAAACTGGGCAATGAGCAGTTCTTC.

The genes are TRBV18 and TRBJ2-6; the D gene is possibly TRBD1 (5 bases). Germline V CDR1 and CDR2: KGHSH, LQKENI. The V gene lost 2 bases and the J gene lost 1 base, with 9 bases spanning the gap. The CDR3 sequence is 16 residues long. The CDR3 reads CASSPIRVSGANVLTF. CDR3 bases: TGTGCCAGCTCACCAATCAGGGTTTCTGGGGCCAACGTCCTGACTTTC.

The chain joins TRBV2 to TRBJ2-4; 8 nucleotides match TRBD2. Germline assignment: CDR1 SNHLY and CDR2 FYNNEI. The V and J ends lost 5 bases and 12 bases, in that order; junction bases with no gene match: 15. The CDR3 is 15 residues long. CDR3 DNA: TGTGCCAGCAGTTACGCCGGGAGGGGGTTAGGGAGTCAGTACTTC. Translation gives CASSYAGRGLGSQYF.

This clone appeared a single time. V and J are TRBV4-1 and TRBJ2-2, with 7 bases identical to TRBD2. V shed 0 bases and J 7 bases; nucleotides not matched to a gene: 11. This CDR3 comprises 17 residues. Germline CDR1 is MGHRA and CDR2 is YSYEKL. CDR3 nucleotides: TGCGCCAGCAGCCAAGATCTCGGCGCGGGAGTTGGCGGGGAGCTGTTTTTT. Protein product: CASSQDLGAGVGGELFF.